This TCR beta chain was obtained from a study of blood T cell repertoires in COVID-19. About the study: Sources were T cells, B-cell-depleted T cells, or PBMCs; the material itself was cDNA or gDNA.

Method: immunoSEQ multiplex PCR; TCRdb's copy keeps in-frame clones and lacks some. The sample holds 200,000 or so clones, 75% to 90% seen once. The CDR3 loop spans 17 amino acids. V lost 0 bases and J 6 bases, leaving 20 bases between the germline ends. Germline V gives CDR1 SGDLS, CDR2 YYNGEE. This clone was seen more than once but under ten times. Sequencing input: peripheral blood. This sequence joins TRBV9 and TRBJ2-3; the D gene is possibly TRBD2 (6 bases). The source of this sequence is a man in his fifties or sixties with acute or convalescent COVID-19. This chain's CDR3 is CASSVGGSGIQGDTQYF. CDR3 nucleotides: TGTGCCAGCAGCGTAGGTGGTAGCGGTATCCAGGGTGATACGCAGTATTTT.